This entry lists 13 T cell receptor beta chains sequenced from one sample in a study of shared clonotypes between healthy human individuals. Clones were sequenced by immunoSEQ multiplex PCR, and TCRdb holds only the in-frame ones, with some missing. The sample lists approximately 940,000 clones, over 75% occurring once. Sequencing was done on a sample of memory CD4+ T cells sorted from blood. Subset in this sample: CD45RA-negative fraction. The source is a young man in good health.

The table lists this clone with a few counts. V gene TRBV5-1 combines with J gene TRBJ2-7, with 9 bases aligning to TRBD2. This CDR3 is built from 16 residues. V shed 5 bases and J 2 bases; nucleotides not matched to a gene: 11. Germline V gene data show CDR1 as SGHRS and CDR2 as YFSETQ. The CDR3 DNA is TGCGCCAGCAGGAGGAGTGGGAGCGGGGGGACCTACGAGCAGTACTTC. The encoded protein is CASRRSGSGGTYEQYF. The complete variable domain, with remaining parts taken from reference TRBV5-1 and TRBJ2-7, reads KAGVTQTPRYLIKTRGQQVTLSCSPISGHRSVSWYQQTPGQGLQFLFEYFSETQRNKGNFPGRFSGRQFSNSRSEMNVSTLELGDSALYLCASRRSGSGGTYEQYFGPGTRLTVT.

The rearrangement uses TRBV2 and TRBJ1-2, with D possibly TRBD1 on 5 matching bases. Trimming removed 3 bases from V and 4 bases from J, with 12 bases in between. This CDR3 has 14 residues. CDR1 and CDR2 (germline): SNHLY, FYNNEI. The CDR3 is CASSDRVETYGYTF. CDR3 DNA sequence: TGTGCCAGCAGTGACAGGGTTGAGACCTATGGCTACACCTTC.

V usage is TRBV6-4 and J usage is TRBJ2-6; 7 nucleotides match TRBD1. V lost 5 bases and J lost 2; bases outside the gene matches: 3. The CDR3 consists of 15 residues. Germline V gene sequence: CDR1 MRHNA, CDR2 SNTAGT. DNA for the CDR3: TGTGCCAGCAGTCCCGGACAGGCTGGGGCCAACGTCCTGACTTTC. As protein: CASSPGQAGANVLTF.

This clone has more than one count but fewer than ten. In nucleotides, the CDR3 is TGTGCCAGTTCAGGGGTTTTGACTGAAGCTTTCTTT. Encoded protein: CASSGVLTEAFF. The rearrangement uses TRBV19 and TRBJ1-1; D is possibly TRBD1 (6 bases). Germline CDR1 reads LNHDA; CDR2 reads SQIVND (reference sequence). The CDR3 runs 12 residues. Trimming removed 8 bases from V and 5 bases from J, with 12 bases in between.

The chain has TRBV14 and TRBJ1-2; 8 bases match TRBD1. The CDR3 length is 14 residues. The ends lost 4 bases at V and 4 bases at J; junction bases unmatched: 5. Looked up from germline, CDR1 is SGHDN and CDR2 is FVKESK. The chain's CDR3 is CASSPTGGSYGYTF. The DNA of the CDR3 is TGTGCCAGCAGCCCTACAGGGGGGAGCTATGGCTACACCTTC.

This sequence joins TRBV6-5 and TRBJ1-4, with D perhaps matching TRBD1 (6 bases). Germline assignment: CDR1 MNHEY and CDR2 SVGAGI. Trimming removed 2 bases from V and 10 bases from J, with 17 bases in between. CDR3 length: 15 amino acids. CDR3 coding DNA: TGTGCCAGCAGTTACGAACAGGGAAGGTGTGTAAAACTGTTTTTT. This sequence encodes CASSYEQGRCVKLFF.

This clone was picked up many times. The V call is TRBV4-3, the J call TRBJ2-2; no clear D gene. The CDR3 runs 15 residues. CDR1 LGHNA and CDR2 YSLEER come from the germline V gene. Trimming removed 0 bases at V and 6 bases at J, with 11 bases between. The CDR3 here is CASSQDSRWSGELFF. In DNA form, the CDR3 reads TGCGCCAGCAGCCAAGATTCTAGGTGGTCCGGGGAGCTGTTTTTT.

The chain uses TRBV7-2 and TRBJ2-6, with D tentatively TRBD1 or TRBD2 (5 bases each). Trimming took 0 bases from V and 4 from J, leaving 13 bases between them. Germline V lookup: CDR1 SGHTA, CDR2 FQGNSA. CDR3 length: 17 amino acids. The CDR3 here is CASSLAVGELGANVLTF. The CDR3 nucleotides are TGTGCCAGCAGCTTAGCCGTAGGGGAGCTGGGGGCCAACGTCCTGACTTTC.

CDR3 nucleotide sequence: TGCAGCACCTCGAGAGCGGCAAGCACAGATACGCAGTATTTT. Translated: CSTSRAASTDTQYF. This chain connects TRBV29-1 to TRBJ2-3; TRBD2 might be the D (5 bases). V gave up 8 bases and J gave up 0 bases, with 15 bases separating them. There are 14 residues in the CDR3. Germline V lookup: CDR1 SQVTM, CDR2 ANQGSEA.

The chain employs TRBV9 and TRBJ2-1, with TRBD2 matching over 10 bases. CDR1 and CDR2 (germline): SGDLS, YYNGEE. V lost 1 base and J lost 0; bases outside the gene matches: 1. The CDR3 extends over 16 amino acids. The chain's CDR3 is CASSVTSGVSYNEQFF. The CDR3 coding sequence is TGTGCCAGCAGCGTAACTAGCGGGGTCTCCTACAATGAGCAGTTCTTC. The whole variable domain, filled in from reference TRBV9 and TRBJ2-1, reads DSGVTQTPKHLITATGQRVTLRCSPRSGDLSVYWYQQSLDQGLQFLIQYYNGEERAKGNILERFSAQQFPDLHSELNLSSLELGDSALYFCASSVTSGVSYNEQFFGPGTRLTVL.

There are many counts of this clone. The chain uses TRBV5-5 and TRBJ2-1, with 8 bases fitting TRBD1. V lost 0 bases to trimming and J lost 4 bases; unmatched junction nucleotides: 6. The CDR3 has 16 amino acids. In germline, CDR1 is SGHKS, CDR2 YYEKEE (reference sequence). For the CDR3, the DNA is TGTGCCAGCAGCTTGGCCCGGACAGGGAGGTACAATGAGCAGTTCTTC. This translates into CASSLARTGRYNEQFF.

Only one count was recorded for this clone. V and J are TRBV9 and TRBJ1-2; the match to TRBD1 covers 7 bases. The CDR3 sequence is 15 residues long. CDR1 and CDR2 (germline): SGDLS, YYNGEE. V lost 4 bases to trimming and J lost 0 bases; unmatched junction nucleotides: 6. Written as DNA, the CDR3 is TGTGCCAGCAGCCCAGGGGGGCATCCTAACTATGGCTACACCTTC. Its translation is CASSPGGHPNYGYTF.

The chain is built from TRBV7-3 and TRBJ2-3; a possible D gene is TRBD2 (5 bases). V shed 6 bases and J shed 11 bases, with 21 bases lying between them. CDR1 and CDR2 (germline): SGHTA, FQGTGA. The CDR3 loop spans 14 amino acids. CDR3 sequence: CASSPRTAWSGQYF. The CDR3 nucleotides read TGTGCCAGCAGTCCTCGGACTGCCTGGAGTGGGCAGTATTTT. Drawing the rest from reference TRBV7-3 and TRBJ2-3, the complete variable domain is GAGVSQTPSNKVTEKGKYVELRCDPISGHTALYWYRQSLGQGPEFLIYFQGTGAADDSGLPNDRFFAVRPEGSVSTLKIQRTERGDSAVYLCASSPRTAWSGQYFGPGTRLTVL.